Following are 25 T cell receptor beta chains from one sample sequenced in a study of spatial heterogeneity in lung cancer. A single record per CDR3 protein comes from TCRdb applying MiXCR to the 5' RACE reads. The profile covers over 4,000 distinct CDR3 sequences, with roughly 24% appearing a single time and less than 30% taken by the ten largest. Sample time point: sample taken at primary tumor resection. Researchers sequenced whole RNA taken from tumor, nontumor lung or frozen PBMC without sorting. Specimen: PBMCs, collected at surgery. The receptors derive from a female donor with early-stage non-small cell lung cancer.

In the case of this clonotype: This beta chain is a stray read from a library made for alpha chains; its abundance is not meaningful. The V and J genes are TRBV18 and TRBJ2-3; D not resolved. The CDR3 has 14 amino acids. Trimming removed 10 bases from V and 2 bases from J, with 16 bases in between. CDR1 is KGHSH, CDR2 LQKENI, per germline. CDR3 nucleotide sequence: TGTGCCACCCAGCACGGGCGCGACACAGATACGCAGTATTTT. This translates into CATQHGRDTDTQYF. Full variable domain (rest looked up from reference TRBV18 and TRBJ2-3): NAGVMQNPRHLVRRRGQEARLRCSPMKGHSHVYWYRQLPEEGLKFMVYLQKENIIDESGMPKERFSAEFPKEGPSILRIQQVVRGDSAAYFCATQHGRDTDTQYFGPGTRLTVL.

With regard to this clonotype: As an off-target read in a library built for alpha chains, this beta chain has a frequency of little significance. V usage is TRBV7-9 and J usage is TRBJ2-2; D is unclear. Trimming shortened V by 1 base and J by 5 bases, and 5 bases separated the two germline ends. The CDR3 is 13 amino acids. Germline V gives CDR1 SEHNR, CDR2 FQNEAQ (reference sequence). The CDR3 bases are TGTGCCAGCAGCTTAGTACGGACCGGGGAGCTGTTTTTT. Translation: CASSLVRTGELFF.

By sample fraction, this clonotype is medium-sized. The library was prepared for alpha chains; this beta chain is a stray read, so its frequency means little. The DNA for the CDR3 is TGTGCCAGCAGCTTAGCCTCGCAGGGGGTGAATGAGCAGTTCTTC. Translated, it gives CASSLASQGVNEQFF. This chain uses TRBV7-2 with TRBJ2-1; 7 bases map to TRBD1. Germline V gene data show CDR1 as SGHTA and CDR2 as FQGNSA. The CDR3 covers 15 residues. Germline trimming cut 0 bases from V and 7 bases from J; bases unmatched to any gene: 6.

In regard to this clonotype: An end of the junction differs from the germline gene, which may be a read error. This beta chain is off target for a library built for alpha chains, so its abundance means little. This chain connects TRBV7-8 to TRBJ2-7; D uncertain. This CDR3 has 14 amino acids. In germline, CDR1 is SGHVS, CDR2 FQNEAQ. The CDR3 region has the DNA TGTGCCAGCAGCTTAGAAGGGTGGTCCTACGACCAGTACTTC. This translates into CASSLEGWSYDQYF.

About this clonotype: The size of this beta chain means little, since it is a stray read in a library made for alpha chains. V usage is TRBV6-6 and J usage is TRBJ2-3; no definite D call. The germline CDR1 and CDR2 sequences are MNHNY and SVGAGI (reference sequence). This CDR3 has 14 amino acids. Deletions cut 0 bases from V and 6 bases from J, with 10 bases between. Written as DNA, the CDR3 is TGTGCCAGCAGTTACTCTTTCACAACGGATACGCAGTATTTT. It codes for CASSYSFTTDTQYF.

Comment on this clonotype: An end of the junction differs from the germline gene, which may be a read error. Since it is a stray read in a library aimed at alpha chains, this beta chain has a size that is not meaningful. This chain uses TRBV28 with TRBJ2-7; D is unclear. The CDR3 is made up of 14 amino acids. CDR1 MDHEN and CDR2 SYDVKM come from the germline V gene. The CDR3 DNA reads TGTGCCAGTAGTTTAATGCAGGACCGCTACGAGCAGTACTTC. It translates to CASSLMQDRYEQYF.

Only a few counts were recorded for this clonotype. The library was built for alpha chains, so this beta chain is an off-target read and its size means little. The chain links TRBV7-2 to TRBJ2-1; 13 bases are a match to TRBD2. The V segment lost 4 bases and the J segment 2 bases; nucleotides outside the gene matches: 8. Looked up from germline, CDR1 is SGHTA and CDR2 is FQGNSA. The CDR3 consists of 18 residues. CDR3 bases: TGTGCCAGCAGCTCCAGGACTAGCGGGGGCTCTACCTACAATGAGCAGTTCTTC. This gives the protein CASSSRTSGGSTYNEQFF.

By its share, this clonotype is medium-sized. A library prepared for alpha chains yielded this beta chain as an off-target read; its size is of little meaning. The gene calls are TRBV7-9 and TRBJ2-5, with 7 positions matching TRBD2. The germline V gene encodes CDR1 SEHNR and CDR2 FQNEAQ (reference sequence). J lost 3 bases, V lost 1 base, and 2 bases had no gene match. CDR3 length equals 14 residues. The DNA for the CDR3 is TGTGCCAGCAGCTTAGGTCTAGCGGAAGAGACCCAGTACTTC. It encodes CASSLGLAEETQYF.

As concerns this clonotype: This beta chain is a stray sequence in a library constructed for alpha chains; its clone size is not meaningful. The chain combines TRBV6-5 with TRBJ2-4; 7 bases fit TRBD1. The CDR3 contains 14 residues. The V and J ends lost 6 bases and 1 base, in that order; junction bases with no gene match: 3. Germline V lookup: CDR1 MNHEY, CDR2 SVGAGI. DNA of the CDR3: TGTGCCAGCAGCGCACAGGGGGCCAAAAACATTCAGTACTTC. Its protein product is CASSAQGAKNIQYF.

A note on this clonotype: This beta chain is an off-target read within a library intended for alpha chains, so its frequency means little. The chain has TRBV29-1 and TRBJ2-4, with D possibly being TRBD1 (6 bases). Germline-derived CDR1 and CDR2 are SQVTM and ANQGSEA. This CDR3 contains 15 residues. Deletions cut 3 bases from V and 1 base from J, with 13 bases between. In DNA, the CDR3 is TGCAGCGTTGATCTCAGGGGCTCGGCCAAAAACATTCAGTACTTC. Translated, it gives CSVDLRGSAKNIQYF.

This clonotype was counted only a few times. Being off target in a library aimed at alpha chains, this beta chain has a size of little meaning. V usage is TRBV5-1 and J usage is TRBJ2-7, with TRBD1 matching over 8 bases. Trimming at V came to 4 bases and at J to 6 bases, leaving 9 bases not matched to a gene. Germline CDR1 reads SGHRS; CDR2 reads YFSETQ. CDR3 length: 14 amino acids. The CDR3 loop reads CASSPSGTGREQYF. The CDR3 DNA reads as TGCGCCAGCAGCCCGTCCGGGACAGGACGCGAGCAGTACTTC.

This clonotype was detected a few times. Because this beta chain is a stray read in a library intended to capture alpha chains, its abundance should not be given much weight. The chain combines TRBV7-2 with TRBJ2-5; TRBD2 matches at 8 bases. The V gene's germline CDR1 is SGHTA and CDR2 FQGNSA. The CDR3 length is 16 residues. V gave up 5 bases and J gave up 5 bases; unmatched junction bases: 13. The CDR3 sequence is CASSPRVREGYETQYF. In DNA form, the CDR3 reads TGTGCCAGCAGCCCTAGAGTACGGGAGGGGTATGAGACCCAGTACTTC.

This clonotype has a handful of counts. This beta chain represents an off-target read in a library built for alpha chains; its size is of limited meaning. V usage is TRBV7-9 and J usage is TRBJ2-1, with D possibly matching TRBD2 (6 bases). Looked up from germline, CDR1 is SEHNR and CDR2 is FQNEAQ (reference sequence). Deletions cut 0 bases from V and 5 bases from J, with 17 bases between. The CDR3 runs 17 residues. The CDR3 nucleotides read TGTGCCAGCAGCTTAGCCGCCGCTAGCGTAGCCGACAATGAGCAGTTCTTC. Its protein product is CASSLAAASVADNEQFF.

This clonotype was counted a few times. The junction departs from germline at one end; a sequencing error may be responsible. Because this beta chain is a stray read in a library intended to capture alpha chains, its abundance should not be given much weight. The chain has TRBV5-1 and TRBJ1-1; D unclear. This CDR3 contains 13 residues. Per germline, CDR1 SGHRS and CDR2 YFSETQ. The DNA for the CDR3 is TGCGCCAGCAGCCGGCTCCGAAGCACTGAAGCTCTCTTT. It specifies CASSRLRSTEALF.

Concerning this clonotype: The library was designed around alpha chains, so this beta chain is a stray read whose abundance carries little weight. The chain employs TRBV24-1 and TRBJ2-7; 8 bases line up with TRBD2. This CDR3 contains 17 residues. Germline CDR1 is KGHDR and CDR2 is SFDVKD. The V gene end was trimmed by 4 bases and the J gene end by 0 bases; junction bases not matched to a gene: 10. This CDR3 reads CATSDSSGRGGSYEQYF. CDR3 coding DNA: TGTGCCACCAGTGACTCCAGTGGACGGGGGGGCTCCTACGAGCAGTACTTC.

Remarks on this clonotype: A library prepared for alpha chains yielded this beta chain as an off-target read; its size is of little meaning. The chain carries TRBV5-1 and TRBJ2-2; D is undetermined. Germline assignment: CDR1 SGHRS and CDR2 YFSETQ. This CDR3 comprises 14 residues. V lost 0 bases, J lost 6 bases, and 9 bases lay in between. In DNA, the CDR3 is TGCGCCAGCAGCTTGGAAGGGTTTTCCGGGGAGCTGTTTTTT. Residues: CASSLEGFSGELFF.

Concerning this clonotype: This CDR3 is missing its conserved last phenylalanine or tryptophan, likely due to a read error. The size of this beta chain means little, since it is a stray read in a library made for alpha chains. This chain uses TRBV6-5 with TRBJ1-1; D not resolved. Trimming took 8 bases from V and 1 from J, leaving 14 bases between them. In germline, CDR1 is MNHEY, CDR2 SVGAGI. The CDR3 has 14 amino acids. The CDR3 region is CASSFGRGNTEAFL. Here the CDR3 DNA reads TGTGCCAGCTCTTTTGGGAGAGGGAACACTGAAGCTTTCTTA.

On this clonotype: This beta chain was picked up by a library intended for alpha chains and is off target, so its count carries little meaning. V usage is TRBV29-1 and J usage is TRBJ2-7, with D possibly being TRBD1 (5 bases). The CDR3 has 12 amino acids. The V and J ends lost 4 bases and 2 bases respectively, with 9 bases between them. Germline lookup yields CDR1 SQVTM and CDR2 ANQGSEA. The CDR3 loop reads CSVAGYAYEQYF. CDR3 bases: TGCAGCGTTGCAGGGTACGCCTACGAGCAGTACTTC.

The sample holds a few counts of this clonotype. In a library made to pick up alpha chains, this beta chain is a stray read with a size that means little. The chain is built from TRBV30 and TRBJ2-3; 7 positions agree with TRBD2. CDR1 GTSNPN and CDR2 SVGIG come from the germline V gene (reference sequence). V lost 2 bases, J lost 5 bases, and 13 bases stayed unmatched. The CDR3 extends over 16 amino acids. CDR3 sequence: CAWSLLGGSAGDTQYF. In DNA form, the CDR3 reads TGTGCCTGGAGTCTTTTAGGCGGGAGTGCGGGAGATACGCAGTATTTT.

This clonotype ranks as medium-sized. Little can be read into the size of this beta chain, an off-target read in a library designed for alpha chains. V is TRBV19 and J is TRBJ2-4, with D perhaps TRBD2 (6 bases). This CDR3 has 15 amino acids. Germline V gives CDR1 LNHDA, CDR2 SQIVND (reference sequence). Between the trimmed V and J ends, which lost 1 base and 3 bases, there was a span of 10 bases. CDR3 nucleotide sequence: TGTGCCAGTAGTATAGGGGAGGTCGGCAAAAACATTCAGTACTTC. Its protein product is CASSIGEVGKNIQYF.

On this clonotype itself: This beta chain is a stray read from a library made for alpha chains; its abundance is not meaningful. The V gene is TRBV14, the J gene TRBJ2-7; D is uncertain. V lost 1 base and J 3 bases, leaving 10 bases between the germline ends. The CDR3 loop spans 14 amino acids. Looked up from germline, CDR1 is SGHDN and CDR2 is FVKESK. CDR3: CASSQAWPRYEQYF. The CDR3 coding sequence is TGTGCCAGCAGCCAAGCATGGCCCCGCTACGAGCAGTACTTC. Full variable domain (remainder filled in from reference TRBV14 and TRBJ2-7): EAGVTQFPSHSVIEKGQTVTLRCDPISGHDNLYWYRRVMGKEIKFLLHFVKESKQDESGMPNNRFLAERTGGTYSTLKVQPAELEDSGVYFCASSQAWPRYEQYFGPGTRLTVT.

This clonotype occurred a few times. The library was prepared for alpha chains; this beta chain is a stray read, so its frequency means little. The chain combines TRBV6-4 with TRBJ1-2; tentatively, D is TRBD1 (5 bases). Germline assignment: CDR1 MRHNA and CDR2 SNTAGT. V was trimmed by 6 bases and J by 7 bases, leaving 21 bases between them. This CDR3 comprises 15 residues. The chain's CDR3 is CASRPDRMASGGYTF. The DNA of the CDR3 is TGTGCCAGCAGACCCGACAGAATGGCTTCAGGTGGCTACACCTTC.

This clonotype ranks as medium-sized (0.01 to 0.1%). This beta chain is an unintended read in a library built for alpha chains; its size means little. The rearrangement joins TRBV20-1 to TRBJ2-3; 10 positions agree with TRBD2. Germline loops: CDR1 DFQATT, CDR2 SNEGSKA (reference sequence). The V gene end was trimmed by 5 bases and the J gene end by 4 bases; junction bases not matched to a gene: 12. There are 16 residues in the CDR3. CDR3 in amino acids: CSAPRRASGSSDTQYF. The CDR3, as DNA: TGCAGTGCTCCCCGTCGGGCTAGCGGGAGCTCAGATACGCAGTATTTT.

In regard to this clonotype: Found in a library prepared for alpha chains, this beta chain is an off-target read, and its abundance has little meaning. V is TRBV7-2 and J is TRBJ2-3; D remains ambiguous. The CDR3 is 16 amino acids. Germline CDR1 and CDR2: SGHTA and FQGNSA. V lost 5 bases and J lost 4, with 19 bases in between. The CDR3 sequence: CASSPRIAFPPDTQYF. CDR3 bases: TGTGCCAGCAGCCCACGGATTGCCTTCCCCCCAGATACGCAGTATTTT.

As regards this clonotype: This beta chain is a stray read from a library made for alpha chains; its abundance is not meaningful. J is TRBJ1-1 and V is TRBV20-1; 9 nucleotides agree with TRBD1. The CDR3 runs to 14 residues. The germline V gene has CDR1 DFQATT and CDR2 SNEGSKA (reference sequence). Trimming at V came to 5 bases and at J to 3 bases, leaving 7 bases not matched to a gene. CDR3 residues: CSALGQGSDTEAFF. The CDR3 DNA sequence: TGCAGTGCTCTAGGACAGGGGTCGGACACTGAAGCTTTCTTT.